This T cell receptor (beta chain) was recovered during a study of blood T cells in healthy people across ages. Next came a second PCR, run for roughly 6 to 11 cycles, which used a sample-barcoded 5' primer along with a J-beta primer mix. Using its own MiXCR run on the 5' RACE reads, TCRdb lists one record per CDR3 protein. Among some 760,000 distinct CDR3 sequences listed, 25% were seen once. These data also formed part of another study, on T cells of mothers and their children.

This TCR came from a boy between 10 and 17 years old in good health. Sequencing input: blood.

The CDR3 reads CSVMDLVYGYTF. The CDR3 region has the DNA TGCAGCGTCATGGACCTTGTCTATGGCTACACCTTC. This chain uses TRBV29-1 with TRBJ1-2; the D is unclear. This CDR3 has 12 residues. The V and J ends lost 6 bases and 4 bases respectively, with 12 bases between them. Germline V gene lookup returns CDR1 SQVTM and CDR2 ANQGSEA.